Sequencing of this T cell receptor (beta chain) was carried out in a study of blood T cell repertoires in COVID-19. At the level of the study: T cells, B-cell-depleted T cells, or PBMCs supplied cDNA or gDNA.

Trimming at V came to 0 bases and at J to 5 bases, leaving 8 bases not matched to a gene. This CDR3 has 16 residues. The germline V gene has CDR1 ENHRY and CDR2 SYGVKD. As processed by the authors: Estimation of nucleated cell counts was performed using reference gene primer amplification. Profiled with immunoSEQ multiplex PCR; TCRdb holds only in-frame clones, not every one. The V and J calls and clone size come from that table; D and trimming were worked out from the DNA. The top ten clones hold 2.5% to 3.5% of a sample with fewer than 250,000 clones, around 85% of them seen once. The chain uses TRBV10-3 and TRBJ1-2; TRBD1 agrees at 8 bases. The source is a woman in her thirties who had recovered from COVID-19. Sequenced sample: PBMCs or T cells enriched from blood (not recorded which). The CDR3 spells CAISESQGATRYGYTF. CDR3 DNA sequence: TGTGCCATCAGTGAGTCTCAGGGGGCCACAAGATATGGCTACACCTTC.